The 5 T cell receptor beta chains in this list originate from one sample, sequenced in a study of OX40 agonist ivuxolimab in advanced cancers. Produced via immunoSEQ multiplex PCR; TCRdb's table is partial and in-frame only. The sample carries some 31,000 clones, about three quarters recorded once. Sequencing was performed on CD4+ or CD8+ T cells sorted from blood, taken in a trial of the OX40 agonist ivuxolimab. These receptors were obtained from an adult with an advanced solid tumor such as melanoma, head and neck, liver or kidney cancer.

V is TRBV2 and J is TRBJ2-1; no clear D gene. This CDR3 region has 14 residues. Between the trimmed V and J ends, which lost 8 bases and 0 bases, there was a span of 11 bases. Germline V gene data show CDR1 as SNHLY and CDR2 as FYNNEI. CDR3 DNA: TGTGCCAGCGGCCGACGCCGCTCCTACAATGAGCAGTTCTTC. Protein: CASGRRRSYNEQFF.

The chain employs TRBV19 and TRBJ1-6; D uncertain. The CDR3 is 16 amino acids. From germline, CDR1 is LNHDA and CDR2 SQIVND (reference sequence). Trimming shortened V by 6 bases and J by 5 bases, and 17 bases separated the two germline ends. CDR3 sequence reads: CASSRNLVLNNSPLHF. Here the CDR3 DNA reads TGTGCCAGTAGCCGAAATCTCGTCCTGAATAATTCACCCCTCCACTTT.

Written as DNA, the CDR3 is TGTGCCACCAGCAGAGTAGGGGTATACGAGCAGTACTTC. This codes for CATSRVGVYEQYF. The V and J genes are TRBV15 and TRBJ2-7, with D possibly TRBD1 on 5 matching bases. The V gene's germline CDR1 is LNHNV and CDR2 YYDKDF (reference sequence). This CDR3 contains 13 residues. V was cut by 1 base and J by 4 bases, with 8 bases left in between.

In this sample, this clone turned up a few times. The V gene is TRBV7-2, the J gene TRBJ2-3; the D gene could be TRBD1 or TRBD2 (5 bases each). This CDR3 is 16 amino acids long. V lost 5 bases, J lost 2 bases, and 17 bases lay in between. CDR1 is SGHTA, CDR2 FQGNSA, per germline. CDR3 nucleotides: TGTGCCAGCAGCCGGTTCTCCCCCGGGACCACAGATACGCAGTATTTT. It codes for CASSRFSPGTTDTQYF.

The genes are TRBV9 and TRBJ2-5; D is possibly TRBD1 (5 bases). The ends were cut back, 6 bases at V and 2 bases at J, with 14 bases in the middle. The germline CDR1 and CDR2 sequences are SGDLS and YYNGEE. CDR3 length: 14 amino acids. The CDR3 DNA reads as TGTGCCAGCACCAAGGGGATATCGCAAGAGACCCAGTACTTC. This gives the protein CASTKGISQETQYF.